This TCR beta chain was captured in a study of PD-1 blockade in classical Hodgkin lymphoma. Measured with immunoSEQ multiplex PCR; TCRdb has only the in-frame clones, and not every one. Of about 7,100 clones listed, 60% to 85% are singletons. Time point noted: newly diagnosed, previously untreated cHL patient sample. For comparison, PBMCs from newly diagnosed, untreated classical Hodgkin lymphoma were used. Whole-study results and caveats: Repertoire differences lack defined causes, possibly disease activity or prior therapy. Reported findings placed baseline TCR diversity lower in newly diagnosed patients (compared with healthy donors).

Trimming pared 2 bases from V and 3 bases from J, leaving 8 bases between. Germline V CDR1 and CDR2: SNHLY, FYNNEI. The CDR3 sequence is 13 residues long. For this clone: Its cognate antigen is unknown.

The sequencing sample was made of peripheral blood mononuclear cells (PBMCs). The V call is TRBV2, the J call TRBJ2-7; no reliable D call. This sequence was found in a human donor with classical Hodgkin lymphoma. In DNA form, the CDR3 reads TGTGCCAGCAGTGAACTTGGGGACTACGAGCAGTACTTC. It codes for CASSELGDYEQYF.